Listed below are T cell receptor beta chains from one sample, sequenced in a study of shared clonotypes between healthy human individuals. The protocol was immunoSEQ multiplex PCR, while the TCRdb copy is restricted to in-frame clones and leaves out a portion. Of roughly 760,000 clones detected, roughly 70% appear once; the ten largest clones hold under 2%. Sequenced sample: memory CD4+ T cells sorted from blood. These receptors all come from a woman between 25 and 40 years old in good health. Each CDR3 is given without its conserved first and last residue.

J gene | V gene | CDR3 protein
TRBJ1-2 | TRBV28 | ASSTLGPGNYGYT
TRBJ2-4 | TRBV6-5 | ASSPRTSGEGIHY
TRBJ2-1 | TRBV28 | ASSYRWAVISYNEQF
TRBJ2-2 | TRBV10-3 | AIKPADTGELF
TRBJ2-2 | TRBV5-1 | ASSLGLAENTGELF
TRBJ2-1 | TRBV7-9 | ASSPTGARRLRAYEQF
TRBJ2-3 | TRBV5-4 | ASGLEYSNTQY
TRBJ2-1 | TRBV4-1 | ASSQGSGRGYNEQF
TRBJ1-4 | TRBV21-1 | ASSKGTRWNEKLF
TRBJ1-3 | TRBV5-1 | ASSPGTQGNTIY
TRBJ1-1 | TRBV9 | ASSVVEVLGDRLTEAF
TRBJ2-1 | TRBV25-1 | ASSGDRGPYNEQF
TRBJ1-5 | TRBV6-1 | ASSEFGTGRSNQPQH
TRBJ1-3 | TRBV6-5 | ASSYSSSSGNTIY
TRBJ1-1 | TRBV19 | ASTPGQRTLKAF
TRBJ2-1 | TRBV10-2 | ASRLAGGHNEQF
TRBJ1-1 | TRBV5-1 | ASSPTTQGPLNTEAF